Below, one T cell receptor (beta chain) is given with its context. This sample was taken from a study of shared clonotypes between healthy human individuals. Genomic DNA (from each subset) was split evenly across several immunoSEQ plates. Unsorted PBMC DNA went through sequencing on ten immunoSEQ deep assay plates. As processed by the authors: Without quality scores, immunoSEQ junctional reads could not be filtered like full-length reads. Profiling relied on immunoSEQ multiplex PCR, and the TCRdb table lists in-frame clones only, not all of them. The V and J calls and clone size come from that table; D and trimming were worked out from the DNA. The data show some 530,000 clones, 70% to 80% seen once. V lost 2 bases, J lost 7 bases, and 4 bases stayed unmatched. This CDR3 comprises 13 residues. Germline assignment: CDR1 GTSNPN and CDR2 SVGIG (reference sequence).

The rearrangement joins TRBV30 to TRBJ1-5; 8 bases match TRBD1. Specimen: PBMCs. This receptor was identified in a woman aged 40 to 55 in good health. Some clones in this sample may be carry-over from other donors' samples. DNA for the CDR3: TGTGCCTGGAGTCCGACAGGGGACCAGCCCCAGCATTTT. Protein product: CAWSPTGDQPQHF.